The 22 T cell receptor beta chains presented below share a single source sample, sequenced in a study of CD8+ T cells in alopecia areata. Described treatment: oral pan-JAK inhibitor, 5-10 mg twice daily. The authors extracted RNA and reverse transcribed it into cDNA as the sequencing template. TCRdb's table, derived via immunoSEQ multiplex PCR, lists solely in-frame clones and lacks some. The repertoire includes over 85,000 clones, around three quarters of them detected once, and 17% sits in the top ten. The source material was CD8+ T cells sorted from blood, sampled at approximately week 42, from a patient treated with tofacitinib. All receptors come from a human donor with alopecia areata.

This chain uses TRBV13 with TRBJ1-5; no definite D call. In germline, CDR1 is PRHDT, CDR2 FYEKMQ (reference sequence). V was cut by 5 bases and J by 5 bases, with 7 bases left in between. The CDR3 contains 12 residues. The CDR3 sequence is CASSARYQPQHF. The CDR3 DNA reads TGTGCCAGCAGCGCCCGTTATCAGCCCCAGCATTTT.

The CDR3 DNA sequence: TGCGCCAGCAGCCAAGATAATGGGGGTTATGGCTACACCTTC. Its protein is CASSQDNGGYGYTF. The rearrangement links TRBV4-3 to TRBJ1-2; TRBD1 is a possible D gene (5 bases). This CDR3 spans 14 amino acids. CDR1 is LGHNA, CDR2 YSLEER, per germline. Trimming removed 0 bases at V and 5 bases at J, with 10 bases between.

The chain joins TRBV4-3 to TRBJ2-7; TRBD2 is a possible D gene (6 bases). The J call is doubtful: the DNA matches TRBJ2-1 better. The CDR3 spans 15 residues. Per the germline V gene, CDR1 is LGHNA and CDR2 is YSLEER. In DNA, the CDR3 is TGCGCCAGCAGCCAAGACGGGCTAGCGCCGTACGAGCAGTTCTTC. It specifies CASSQDGLAPYEQFF.

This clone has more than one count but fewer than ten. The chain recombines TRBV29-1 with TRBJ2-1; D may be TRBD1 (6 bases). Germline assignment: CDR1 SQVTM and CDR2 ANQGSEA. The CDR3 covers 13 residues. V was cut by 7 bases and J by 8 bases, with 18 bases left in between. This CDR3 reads CSAAAGGGDEQFF. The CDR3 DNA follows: TGCAGCGCCGCAGCTGGGGGCGGTGATGAGCAGTTCTTC.

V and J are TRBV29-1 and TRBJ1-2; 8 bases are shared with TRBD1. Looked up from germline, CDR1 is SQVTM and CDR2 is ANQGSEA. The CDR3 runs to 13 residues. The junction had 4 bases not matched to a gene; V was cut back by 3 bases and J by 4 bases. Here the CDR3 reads CSVEADRGYGYTF. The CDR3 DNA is TGCAGCGTTGAGGCCGACAGGGGCTATGGCTACACCTTC.

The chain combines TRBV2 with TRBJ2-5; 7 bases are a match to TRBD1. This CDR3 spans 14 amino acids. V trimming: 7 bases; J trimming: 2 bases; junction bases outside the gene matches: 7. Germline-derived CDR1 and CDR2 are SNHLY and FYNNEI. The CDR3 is CASTGTANQETQYF. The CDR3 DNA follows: TGTGCCAGCACCGGGACAGCTAATCAAGAGACCCAGTACTTC.

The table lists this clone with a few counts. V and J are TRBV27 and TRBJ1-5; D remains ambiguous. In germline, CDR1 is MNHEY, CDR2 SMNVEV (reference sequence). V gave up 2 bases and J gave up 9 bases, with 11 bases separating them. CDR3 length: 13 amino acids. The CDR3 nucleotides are TGTGCCAGCAGTTTAATGGTTAACGGGCCCCAGCATTTT. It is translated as CASSLMVNGPQHF.

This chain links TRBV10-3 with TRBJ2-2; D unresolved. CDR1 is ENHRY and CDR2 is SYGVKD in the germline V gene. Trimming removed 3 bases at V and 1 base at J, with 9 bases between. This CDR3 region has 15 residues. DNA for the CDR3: TGTGCCATCAGTGATACCGATCTGAACACCGGGGAGCTGTTTTTT. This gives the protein CAISDTDLNTGELFF.

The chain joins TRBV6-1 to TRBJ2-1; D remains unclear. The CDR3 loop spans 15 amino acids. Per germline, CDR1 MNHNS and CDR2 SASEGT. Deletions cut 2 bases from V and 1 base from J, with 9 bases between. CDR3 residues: CASSERAPSYNEQFF. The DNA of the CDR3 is TGTGCCAGCAGTGAAAGGGCGCCTTCCTACAATGAGCAGTTCTTC.

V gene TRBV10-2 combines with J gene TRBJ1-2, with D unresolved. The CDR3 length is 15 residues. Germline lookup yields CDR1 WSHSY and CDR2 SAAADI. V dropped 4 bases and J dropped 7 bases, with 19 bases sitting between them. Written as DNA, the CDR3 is TGCGCCAGCAGTGTGGAAGGGAATCAGGCTGGTGGCTACACCTTC. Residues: CASSVEGNQAGGYTF.

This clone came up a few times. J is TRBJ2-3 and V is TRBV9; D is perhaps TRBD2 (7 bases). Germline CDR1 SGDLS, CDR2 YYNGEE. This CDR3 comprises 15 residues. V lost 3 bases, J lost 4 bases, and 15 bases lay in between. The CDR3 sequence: CASSAGGRLPDTQYF. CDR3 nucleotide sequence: TGTGCCAGCAGCGCCGGGGGGCGGTTACCAGATACGCAGTATTTT.

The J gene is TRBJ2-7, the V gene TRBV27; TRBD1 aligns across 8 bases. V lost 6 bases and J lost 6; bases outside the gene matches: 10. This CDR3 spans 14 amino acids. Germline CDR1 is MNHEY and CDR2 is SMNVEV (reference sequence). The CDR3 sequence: CASSPRAGGPEQYF. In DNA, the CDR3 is TGTGCCAGCAGCCCTAGGGCAGGGGGCCCCGAGCAGTACTTC.

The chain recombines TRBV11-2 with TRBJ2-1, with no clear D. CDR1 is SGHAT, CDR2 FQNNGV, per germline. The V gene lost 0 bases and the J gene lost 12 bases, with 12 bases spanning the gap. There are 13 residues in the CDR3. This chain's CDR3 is CASSLEARMGQFF. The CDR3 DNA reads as TGTGCCAGCAGCTTAGAAGCCCGTATGGGGCAGTTCTTC.

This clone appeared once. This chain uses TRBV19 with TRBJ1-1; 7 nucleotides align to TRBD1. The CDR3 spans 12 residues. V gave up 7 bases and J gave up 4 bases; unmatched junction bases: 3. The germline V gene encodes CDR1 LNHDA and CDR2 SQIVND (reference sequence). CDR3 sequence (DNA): TGTGCCAGTAAACACAGGGGCACTGAAGCTTTCTTT. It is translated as CASKHRGTEAFF.

The CDR3 spells CASSWDRGLDEQFF. CDR3 DNA: TGTGCCAGCAGCTGGGACAGGGGGTTGGATGAGCAGTTCTTC. V is TRBV5-4 and J is TRBJ2-1, with 11 bases aligning to TRBD1. The germline CDR1 and CDR2 sequences are SGHNT and YYREEE (reference sequence). The CDR3 extends over 14 amino acids. Unmatched junction bases numbered 4, after V lost 3 bases and J lost 8 bases.

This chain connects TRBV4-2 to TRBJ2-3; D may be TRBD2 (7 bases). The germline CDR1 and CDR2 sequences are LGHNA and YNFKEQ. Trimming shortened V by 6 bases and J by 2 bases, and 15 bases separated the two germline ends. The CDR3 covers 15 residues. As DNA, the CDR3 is TGTGCCAGCAGGGGGGCGGGGGCCACCACAGATACGCAGTATTTT. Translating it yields CASRGAGATTDTQYF.

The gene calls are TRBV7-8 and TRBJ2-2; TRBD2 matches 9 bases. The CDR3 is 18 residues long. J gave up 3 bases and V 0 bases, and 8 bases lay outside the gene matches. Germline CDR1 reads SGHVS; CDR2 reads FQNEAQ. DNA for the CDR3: TGTGCCAGCAGCTTAGCCAGCGGGGGGCCCTACTACACCGGGGAGCTGTTTTTT. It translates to CASSLASGGPYYTGELFF.

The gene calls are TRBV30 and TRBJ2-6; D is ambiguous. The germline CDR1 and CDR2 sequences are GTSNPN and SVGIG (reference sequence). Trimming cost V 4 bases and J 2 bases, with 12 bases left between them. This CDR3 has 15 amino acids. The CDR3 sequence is CAWTIGVPGANVLTF. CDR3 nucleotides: TGTGCCTGGACCATAGGAGTGCCTGGGGCCAACGTCCTGACTTTC.

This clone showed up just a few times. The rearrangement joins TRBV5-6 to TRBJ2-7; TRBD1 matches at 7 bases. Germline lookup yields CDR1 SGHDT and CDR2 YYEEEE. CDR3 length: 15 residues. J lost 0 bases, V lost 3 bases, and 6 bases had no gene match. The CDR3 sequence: CASSSYRGDSYEQYF. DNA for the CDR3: TGTGCCAGCAGCTCGTACAGGGGCGACTCCTACGAGCAGTACTTC.

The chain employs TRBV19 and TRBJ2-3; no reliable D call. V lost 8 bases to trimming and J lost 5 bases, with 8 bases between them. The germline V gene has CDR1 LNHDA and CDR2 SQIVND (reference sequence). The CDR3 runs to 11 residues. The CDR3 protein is CASPLGDTQYF. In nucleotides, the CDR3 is TGTGCCAGTCCTTTGGGAGATACGCAGTATTTT.

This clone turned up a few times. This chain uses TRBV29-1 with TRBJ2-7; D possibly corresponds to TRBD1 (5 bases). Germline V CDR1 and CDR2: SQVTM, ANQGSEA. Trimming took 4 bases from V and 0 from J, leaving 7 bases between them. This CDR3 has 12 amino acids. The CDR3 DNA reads TGCAGCGTTGGGACATCCTCCTACGAGCAGTACTTC. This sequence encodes CSVGTSSYEQYF.

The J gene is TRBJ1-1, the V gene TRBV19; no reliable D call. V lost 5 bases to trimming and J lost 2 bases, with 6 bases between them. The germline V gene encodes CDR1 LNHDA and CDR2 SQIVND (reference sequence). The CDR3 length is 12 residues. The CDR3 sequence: CASSSGNTEAFF. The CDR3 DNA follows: TGTGCCAGTAGTTCTGGTAACACTGAAGCTTTCTTT.